The entry that follows covers one TCR beta chain sequence. The target antigen is unknown. Per germline, CDR1 SGHAT and CDR2 FQNNGV. The CDR3 runs to 14 residues. V gave up 5 bases and J gave up 6 bases, with 14 bases separating them. The source of the sample is a study of shared clonotypes between healthy human individuals. Produced via immunoSEQ multiplex PCR; TCRdb's table is partial and in-frame only. The sample carries under 850,000 clones, 55% to 75% recorded once. Whole-study results and caveats: Compared with memory subsets, naive subsets generally had larger estimated richness.

Sequencing input: memory CD4+ T cells sorted from blood. The subset denotes: CD45RA-negative fraction. The V call is TRBV11-2, the J call TRBJ2-1; no reliable D call. The clonotype comes from a woman aged 25 to 39 in good health. CDR3 nucleotides: TGTGCCAGCAGCCCAATCTTCAGGACCAATGAGCAGTTCTTC. It yields the protein CASSPIFRTNEQFF.